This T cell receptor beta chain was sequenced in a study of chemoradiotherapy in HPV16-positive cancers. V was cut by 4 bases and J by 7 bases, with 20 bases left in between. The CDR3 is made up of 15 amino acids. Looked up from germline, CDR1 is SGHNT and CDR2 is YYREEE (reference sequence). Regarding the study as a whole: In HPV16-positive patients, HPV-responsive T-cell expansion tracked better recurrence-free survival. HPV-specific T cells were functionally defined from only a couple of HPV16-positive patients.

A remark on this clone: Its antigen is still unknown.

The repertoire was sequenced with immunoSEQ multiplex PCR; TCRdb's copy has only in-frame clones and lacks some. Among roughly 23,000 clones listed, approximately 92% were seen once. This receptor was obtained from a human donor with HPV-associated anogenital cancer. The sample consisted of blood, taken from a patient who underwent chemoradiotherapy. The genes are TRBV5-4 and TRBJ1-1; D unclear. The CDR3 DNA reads TGTGCCAGCAGCCTTGGGGAGACCCAGTACCTTGAAGCTTTCTTT. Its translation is CASSLGETQYLEAFF.